This T cell receptor beta chain was sequenced during a study of tissue T cells after allogeneic stem cell transplantation. CDR3 length: 15 amino acids. Germline V lookup: CDR1 KGHPV, CDR2 FQNQEV (reference sequence). V lost 6 bases to trimming and J lost 0 bases, with 12 bases between them. Using immunoSEQ multiplex PCR, the repertoire was profiled, and TCRdb retains in-frame clones only, with some absent. Seen here are around 6,000 clones, around 48% observed once, and the top ten hold 35% to 40%. Study-level points and caveats: TCR repertoires tracked anatomic similarity, regardless of disease or transplant status.

Comment on this clone: Its specificity is not known. Mouse gene names and germline throughout. The read gets to within 1 residue of the CDR3 end, and the germline J gene fills in the rest.

Noted time point: mouse harvest day 14 after allogeneic transplant. Each mouse received 10^7 T-cell-depleted marrow cells plus 10^6 splenic CD5+ T cells by tail vein. The clonotype originates from a female BALB/c mouse given C57BL/6 T cells with graft-versus-host disease after an allogeneic hematopoietic cell transplant. Source material: gut tissue. The chain joins TRBV26 to TRBJ1-3; no firm D call. CDR3 amino acids: CASSPGPNSGNTLYF. Partial CDR3 DNA: TGTGCCAGCAGCCCAGGACCTAATTCTGGAAATACGCTCTAT.